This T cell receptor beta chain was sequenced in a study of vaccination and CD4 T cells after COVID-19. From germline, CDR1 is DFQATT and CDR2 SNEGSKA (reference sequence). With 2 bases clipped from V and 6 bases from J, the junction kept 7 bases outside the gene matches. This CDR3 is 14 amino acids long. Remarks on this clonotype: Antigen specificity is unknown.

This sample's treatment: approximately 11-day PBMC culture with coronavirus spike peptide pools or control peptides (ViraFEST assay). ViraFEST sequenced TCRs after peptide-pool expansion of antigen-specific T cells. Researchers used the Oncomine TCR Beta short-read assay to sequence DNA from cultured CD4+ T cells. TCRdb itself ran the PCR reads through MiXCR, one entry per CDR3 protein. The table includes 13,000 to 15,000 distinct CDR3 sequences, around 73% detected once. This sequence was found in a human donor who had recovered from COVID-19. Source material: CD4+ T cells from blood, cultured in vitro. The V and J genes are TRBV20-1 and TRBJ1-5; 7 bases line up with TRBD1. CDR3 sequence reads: CSARRQGGGQPQHF. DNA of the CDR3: TGCAGTGCTAGACGACAGGGAGGTGGTCAGCCCCAGCATTTT.